The sequence of this T cell receptor (beta chain) was determined in a study of cytomegalovirus exposure and HLA in healthy donors. Findings and limits, study-wide: Researchers left out some V segments, among them TRBV6-2 and TRBV6-3, as indistinguishable. Immune exposure information comprised only CMV serostatus.

Though probably carrying unrecorded immune exposures, donors were nominally healthy at sampling. Both 60 Vbeta primers and 13 Jbeta primers went into the PCR. Profiled with immunoSEQ multiplex PCR; TCRdb holds only in-frame clones, not every one. The sample yields more than 110,000 clones, roughly 10% seen once. From germline, CDR1 is SGHKS and CDR2 YYEKEE (reference sequence). This CDR3 comprises 14 residues. V lost 4 bases to trimming and J lost 1 base, with 9 bases between them. As to this clone: Its specificity is not known.

The source is a man between 50 and 59 years old in good health and CMV-seronegative. The chain uses TRBV5-5 and TRBJ2-1; D may be TRBD2 (6 bases). Material: PBMCs. The CDR3 region is CASSRGGSYNEQFF. The CDR3 region has the DNA TGTGCCAGCAGCCGAGGAGGGTCCTACAATGAGCAGTTCTTC.